The entry that follows covers one T cell receptor beta chain sequence. Its specificity is not known. With constant-segment primers, 5'RACE yielded cDNA libraries of TCR alpha and TCR beta that carried sample barcodes and UMIs. TCRdb called the 5' RACE reads again in MiXCR, with one record for every CDR3 protein. The sample shows over 300,000 distinct CDR3 sequences, less than 25% of them seen only once. V lost 1 base and J lost 4; bases outside the gene matches: 3. From germline, CDR1 is KGHDR and CDR2 SFDVKD. The length of the CDR3 is 16 residues. The sample originates from a study of T-cell memory formation after mild COVID-19. Overall study results and limits: Confirmation of SARS-CoV-2 specificity was lacking for second-wave clones peaking day 37. CM and EM subsets held most contracting CD4+ clones; EMRA held CD8+ ones.

The source material was PBMCs or a T cell subset sorted from them (not recorded which). The clonotype originates from a man between 18 and 35 years old who had mild COVID-19 (a few samples of this study predate the infection). Cell type and time point are not known. V is TRBV24-1 and J is TRBJ2-5, with 12 positions matching TRBD1. The CDR3 nucleotides read TGTGCCACCAGTGATTTCCGGGACAGGGGGCTAGAGACCCAGTACTTC. Translating it yields CATSDFRDRGLETQYF.